These 8 T cell receptor beta chains originate from one sample sequenced in a study of chemoradiotherapy in HPV16-positive cancers. This table comes from immunoSEQ multiplex PCR, and its TCRdb copy is limited to in-frame clones, with some not included. The profile shows some 11,000 clones, about two thirds of them singletons. This specimen was acquired from a patient who underwent chemoradiotherapy. The source of these receptors is a human donor with HPV-associated anogenital cancer.

V and J are TRBV7-9 and TRBJ2-1, with TRBD2 matching over 10 bases. The CDR3 runs 18 residues. From germline, CDR1 is SEHNR and CDR2 FQNEAQ (reference sequence). Trimming took 0 bases from V and 4 from J; bases not matched to a gene: 9. This CDR3 reads CASSLAGVWTSGYNEQFF. DNA of the CDR3: TGTGCCAGCAGCTTAGCTGGTGTCTGGACTAGCGGATACAATGAGCAGTTCTTC.

This clone was seen more than once but under ten times. The V call is TRBV18, the J call TRBJ1-1; 7 bases match TRBD1. Germline V lookup: CDR1 KGHSH, CDR2 LQKENI. J gave up 11 bases and V 6 bases, and 12 bases lay outside the gene matches. The CDR3 sequence is 13 residues long. The CDR3 loop reads CASSLGQPKEAFF. The CDR3 nucleotides are TGTGCCAGCTCGTTGGGACAGCCCAAGGAGGCTTTCTTT.

The chain joins TRBV6-1 to TRBJ1-3; 8 bases align to TRBD1. The trim removed 4 bases at V and 2 bases at J, leaving 4 bases unmatched. The CDR3 covers 15 residues. Germline loops: CDR1 MNHNS, CDR2 SASEGT. CDR3 residues: CASSAGGYPGNTIYF. The CDR3 nucleotides are TGTGCCAGCAGTGCAGGGGGCTACCCTGGAAACACCATATATTTT.

The V gene is TRBV21-1, the J gene TRBJ1-2; TRBD1 is taken as the D call from the table, unchecked against the DNA. TRBV21-1 is marked as a pseudogene. The CDR3 has 14 amino acids. The CDR3 region is CASSTRTGGYGYTF. CDR3 sequence (DNA): TGTGCCAGCAGCACTAGGACAGGGGGCTATGGCTACACCTTC.

This rearrangement joins TRBV30 to TRBJ1-1; no clear D gene. V was cut by 2 bases and J by 4 bases, with 14 bases left in between. Germline lookup yields CDR1 GTSNPN and CDR2 SVGIG (reference sequence). The CDR3 has 14 amino acids. The CDR3 region has the DNA TGTGCCTGGAGTAGGATGGGCCTGCGCACTGAAGCTTTCTTT. Translation: CAWSRMGLRTEAFF.

The CDR3 sequence is CASSVGAREYEQYF. The DNA for the CDR3 is TGTGCCAGTTCCGTCGGGGCCAGGGAGTACGAGCAGTACTTC. V and J are TRBV19 and TRBJ2-7; tentatively, D is TRBD1 or TRBD2 (5 bases each). The V and J ends lost 8 bases and 4 bases respectively, with 18 bases between them. The germline V gene has CDR1 LNHDA and CDR2 SQIVND (reference sequence). There are 14 residues in the CDR3.

V and J are TRBV7-6 and TRBJ1-1, with a tentative D call TRBD1 (5 bases). Trimming cost V 4 bases and J 1 base, with 10 bases left between them. The germline V gene has CDR1 SGHVS and CDR2 FNYEAQ. This CDR3 comprises 14 residues. The CDR3: CASSSGHGNTEAFF. CDR3 nucleotides: TGTGCCAGCAGCTCTGGACACGGGAACACTGAAGCTTTCTTT.

The gene calls are TRBV7-6 and TRBJ2-3; 10 bases are shared with TRBD1. The CDR3 is 16 amino acids. V dropped 5 bases and J dropped 2; count of bases not matched to a gene: 7. The germline gives CDR1 SGHVS, CDR2 FNYEAQ. CDR3 in amino acids: CASSLRGTGVTDTQYF. The CDR3 DNA follows: TGTGCCAGCAGCCTACGTGGGACAGGGGTCACAGATACGCAGTATTTT. The whole variable domain, filled in from reference TRBV7-6 and TRBJ2-3, reads GAGVSQSPRYKVTKRGQDVALRCDPISGHVSLYWYRQALGQGPEFLTYFNYEAQQDKSGLPNDRFSAERPEGSISTLTIQRTEQRDSAMYRCASSLRGTGVTDTQYFGPGTRLTVL.